The 14 T cell receptor beta chains presented below share a single source sample, sequenced in a study of neoadjuvant anti-PD-1 for oral cavity cancer. The protocol was immunoSEQ multiplex PCR, while the TCRdb copy is restricted to in-frame clones and leaves out a portion. Seen here are about 8,200 clones, 60% to 75% observed once, and the top ten hold 2.9%. Time point specified: after neoadjuvant nivolumab, at surgical resection. The material sequenced was PBMCs, taken after nivolumab (anti-PD-1) treatment. The receptors originated from a person aged 40 to 85 with oral cavity squamous cell carcinoma.

J is TRBJ1-5 and V is TRBV19, with D perhaps TRBD1 (6 bases). The CDR3 is 15 residues long. Germline CDR1 is LNHDA and CDR2 is SQIVND (reference sequence). The germline V and J ends were trimmed by 5 bases and 4 bases, with 15 bases remaining between them. CDR3 amino acids: CASSQVQGSNQPQHF. Here the CDR3 DNA reads TGTGCCAGTAGTCAAGTTCAGGGGTCGAATCAGCCCCAGCATTTT.

The gene calls are TRBV7-2 and TRBJ1-5; 10 bases are a match to TRBD1. Germline V gives CDR1 SGHTA, CDR2 FQGNSA. Trimming took 4 bases from V and 6 from J; bases not matched to a gene: 6. The CDR3 runs to 15 residues. The CDR3 protein is CASSSRQGAVQPQHF. CDR3 bases: TGTGCCAGCAGCTCAAGACAGGGGGCCGTTCAGCCCCAGCATTTT.

In this sample, this clone turned up a few times. The genes are TRBV4-3 and TRBJ1-2; 9 bases agree with TRBD1. The CDR3 consists of 13 residues. V gave up 1 base and J gave up 8 bases; unmatched junction bases: 2. The germline CDR1 and CDR2 sequences are LGHNA and YSLEER. The CDR3 DNA reads as TGCGCCAGCAGCCAAGGGGACAGGGTAGGCTACACCTTC. Its translation is CASSQGDRVGYTF.

This chain uses TRBV19 with TRBJ1-2; D is possibly TRBD1 (6 bases). This CDR3 is built from 14 residues. Trimming pared 7 bases from V and 8 bases from J, leaving 20 bases between. Germline V gene lookup returns CDR1 LNHDA and CDR2 SQIVND (reference sequence). The CDR3 DNA is TGTGCCAGTACCCTGACAGGCCCAACGGGCGGCTACACCTTC. Its protein product is CASTLTGPTGGYTF. Using reference TRBV19 and TRBJ1-2 for the parts outside the CDR3, the full variable domain is DGGITQSPKYLFRKEGQNVTLSCEQNLNHDAMYWYRQDPGQGLRLIYYSQIVNDFQKGDIAEGYSVSREKKESFPLTVTSAQKNPTAFYLCASTLTGPTGGYTFGSGTRLTVV.

As to this clone: One end of the junction varies from germline; a read error may be responsible. V gene TRBV11-2 combines with J gene TRBJ2-4; TRBD1 aligns across 8 bases. Germline CDR1 and CDR2: SGHAT and FQNNGV. This CDR3 has 14 amino acids. CDR3 coding DNA: TGTGCCAGCACCTTAGACAGGGGACAGAACATTCAGTACTTC. Translated, it gives CASTLDRGQNIQYF.

In this sample, this clone turned up once. The genes are TRBV11-2 and TRBJ2-3; 10 bases fit TRBD2. The germline V gene has CDR1 SGHAT and CDR2 FQNNGV. The CDR3 consists of 15 residues. V lost 8 bases to trimming and J lost 6 bases; unmatched junction nucleotides: 11. Here the CDR3 reads CASRPLAGAWDTQYF. CDR3 DNA sequence: TGTGCCAGCCGCCCTCTAGCGGGGGCCTGGGATACGCAGTATTTT.

V and J are TRBV18 and TRBJ2-5; D not resolved. The CDR3 covers 13 residues. Germline V lookup: CDR1 KGHSH, CDR2 LQKENI. Trimming left V 4 bases short and J 4 bases short, with 10 bases between. The CDR3 nucleotides read TGTGCCAGCTCACTAACATTTCCAGAGACCCAGTACTTC. Amino acid sequence: CASSLTFPETQYF.

The chain links TRBV6-1 to TRBJ2-7; D is undetermined. This CDR3 has 14 amino acids. With 2 bases removed from V and 0 bases from J, the gap between germline ends came to 8 bases. Germline V gene data show CDR1 as MNHNS and CDR2 as SASEGT. Written as DNA, the CDR3 is TGTGCCAGCAGTGAACAGGCGACCTCCTACGAGCAGTACTTC. It is translated as CASSEQATSYEQYF.

The chain has TRBV19 and TRBJ1-5; D unresolved. The V and J ends lost 5 bases and 2 bases respectively, with 16 bases between them. The CDR3 sequence is 16 residues long. Germline V gene sequence: CDR1 LNHDA, CDR2 SQIVND (reference sequence). CDR3 sequence: CASSPRGGQGNQPQHF. CDR3 nucleotide sequence: TGTGCCAGTAGTCCCCGGGGAGGGCAGGGCAATCAGCCCCAGCATTTT.

The chain is built from TRBV10-3 and TRBJ1-1, with D maybe TRBD1 (6 bases). V lost 7 bases and J lost 5, with 14 bases in between. This CDR3 has 13 residues. Looked up from germline, CDR1 is ENHRY and CDR2 is SYGVKD. CDR3 DNA sequence: TGTGCCATCATGCCGGGACAAAAGACTGAAGCTTTCTTT. Translated: CAIMPGQKTEAFF.

This sequence joins TRBV28 and TRBJ2-3; possible D gene TRBD2, 7 bases. The CDR3 runs 18 residues. The V and J ends lost 2 bases and 1 base respectively, with 19 bases between them. The germline V gene encodes CDR1 MDHEN and CDR2 SYDVKM. The CDR3 spells CASSLIPKWRGRTDTQYF. DNA for the CDR3: TGTGCCAGCAGTTTAATCCCCAAGTGGCGGGGGCGCACAGATACGCAGTATTTT.

The genes are TRBV4-2 and TRBJ2-2, with 8 bases matching TRBD2. CDR1 LGHNA and CDR2 YNFKEQ come from the germline V gene. The CDR3 is 16 amino acids. J was trimmed by 4 bases and V by 0 bases; bases with no gene match: 4. The CDR3 protein is CASSQDFRGGTGELFF. CDR3 sequence (DNA): TGTGCCAGCAGCCAAGATTTCCGGGGGGGCACCGGGGAGCTGTTTTTT.

The genes are TRBV7-2 and TRBJ1-5; no definite D call. The CDR3 covers 16 residues. CDR1 is SGHTA, CDR2 FQGNSA, per germline. V was cut by 1 base and J by 0 bases, with 10 bases left in between. This CDR3 is CASSLVGPYSNQPQHF. The CDR3 DNA reads TGTGCCAGCAGCTTAGTGGGTCCCTATAGCAATCAGCCCCAGCATTTT.

CDR3 nucleotide sequence: TGTGCCAGCAGTCGACAGACCAATGAAGCTTTCTTT. Translating it yields CASSRQTNEAFF. The rearrangement joins TRBV6-5 to TRBJ1-1; possibly TRBD1 for D (5 bases). Between the trimmed V and J ends, which lost 5 bases and 7 bases, there was a span of 11 bases. The length of the CDR3 is 12 residues. From germline, CDR1 is MNHEY and CDR2 SVGAGI.